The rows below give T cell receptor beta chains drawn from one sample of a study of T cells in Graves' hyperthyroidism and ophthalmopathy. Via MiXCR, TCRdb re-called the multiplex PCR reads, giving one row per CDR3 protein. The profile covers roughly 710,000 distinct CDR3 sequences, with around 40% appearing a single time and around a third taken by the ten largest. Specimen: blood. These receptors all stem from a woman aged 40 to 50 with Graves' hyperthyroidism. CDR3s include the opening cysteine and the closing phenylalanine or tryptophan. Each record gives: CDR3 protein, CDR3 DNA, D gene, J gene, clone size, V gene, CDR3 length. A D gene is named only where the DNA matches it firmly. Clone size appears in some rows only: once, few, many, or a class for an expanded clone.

CASSQPTMGTEAFF,TGCGCCAGCAGCCAACCTACAATGGGCACTGAAGCTTTCTTT,.,TRBJ1-1,.,TRBV4-1,14
CASSQGPGADQPQHF,TGTGCCAGCAGCCAGGGCCCAGGGGCCGATCAGCCCCAGCATTTT,.,TRBJ1-5,.,TRBV2,15
CASSSGTEEETQYF,TGTGCCAGCAGTTCCGGGACGGAGGAAGAGACCCAGTACTTC,.,TRBJ2-5,few,TRBV12-3/TRBV12-4,14
CAISESGGPVLELFF,TGTGCCATCAGTGAGTCGGGGGGTCCCGTTTTGGAGCTGTTTTTT,.,TRBJ2-2,.,TRBV10-3,15
CASSQVEGLGNSPLHF,TGCGCCAGCAGCCAAGTGGAGGGATTGGGGAATTCACCCCTCCACTTT,.,TRBJ1-6,few,TRBV4-3,16
CASSLGEALAANGYTF,TGTGCCAGCAGCTTAGGAGAGGCCCTGGCTGCAAATGGCTACACCTTC,.,TRBJ1-2,few,TRBV7-9,16
CASSLSPGEAYEQYF,TGTGCCAGCAGCCTTTCCCCGGGAGAGGCCTACGAGCAGTACTTC,.,TRBJ2-7,.,TRBV7-9,15
CASSQVLGITYEQYF,TGCGCCAGCAGCCAAGTGCTTGGGATTACCTACGAGCAGTACTTC,.,TRBJ2-7,.,TRBV4-3,15
CASSPMPGGGYTF,TGTGCCAGCAGTCCCATGCCCGGGGGAGGCTACACCTTC,.,TRBJ1-2,few,TRBV6-6,13
CASSQDVTAGYTF,TGTGCCAGCAGCCAAGATGTGACGGCTGGCTACACCTTC,.,TRBJ1-2,many,TRBV7-3,13
CASSLAPASGDLTGELFF,TGTGCCAGCAGCTTAGCCCCCGCGAGCGGGGATTTAACCGGGGAGCTGTTTTTT,TRBD2,TRBJ2-2,.,TRBV7-6,18
CASSLWGMWGGSNQPQHF,TGTGCCAGCAGCCTATGGGGAATGTGGGGTGGGAGCAATCAGCCCCAGCATTTT,.,TRBJ1-5,.,TRBV14,18
CASSYELGQPQHF,TGTGCCAGCAGTTACGAGCTTGGTCAGCCCCAGCATTTT,.,TRBJ1-5,many,TRBV6-5,13
CASSQAWDRGYEQYF,TGTGCCAGCAGCCAAGCTTGGGACAGGGGTTACGAGCAGTACTTC,TRBD1,TRBJ2-7,.,TRBV14,15
CASSDVARGREQYF,TGTGCCAGCAGTGATGTGGCCCGGGGGAGGGAGCAGTACTTC,.,TRBJ2-7,.,TRBV25-1,14
CASSLQGSGRETQYF,TGTGCCAGCAGCTTACAGGGGAGTGGTAGAGAGACCCAGTACTTC,.,TRBJ2-5,many,TRBV7-2,15
CASSYGGTSGGSSSYEQYF,TGTGCCAGCAGTTACGGAGGGACTAGCGGGGGGTCGAGCTCCTACGAGCAGTACTTC,TRBD2,TRBJ2-7,few,TRBV11-2,19
CASSLTDRGHEQYF,TGTGCCAGCAGCCTCACCGACAGGGGCCACGAGCAGTACTTC,TRBD1,TRBJ2-7,few,TRBV3-1,14
CASSIYWGEAFF,TGTGCCAGTAGTATATATTGGGGTGAAGCTTTCTTT,.,TRBJ1-1,few,TRBV19,12
CASSLKVGVGRNEQYF,TGTGCCAGCAGCTTGAAAGTCGGCGTCGGGAGGAACGAGCAGTACTTC,TRBD2,TRBJ2-7,few,TRBV5-4,16
CSARQGAALETQYF,TGCAGCGCTAGACAGGGGGCGGCATTGGAGACCCAGTACTTC,TRBD1,TRBJ2-5,.,TRBV29-1,14
CARGGWDTEAFF,TGCGCCAGAGGGGGGTGGGACACTGAAGCTTTCTTT,.,TRBJ1-1,.,TRBV10-2,12
CASGLGQGSQPQHF,TGTGCTAGTGGTTTGGGACAGGGGAGTCAGCCCCAGCATTTT,TRBD1,TRBJ1-5,few,TRBV12-5,14
CASSVDLGTHEQYF,TGTGCCAGCAGCGTAGATCTGGGAACCCACGAGCAGTACTTC,.,TRBJ2-7,few,TRBV9,14
CASSYTAAINYGYTF,TGTGCCAGCAGTTACACAGCAGCGATCAACTATGGCTACACCTTC,.,TRBJ1-2,once,TRBV6-5,15
CASSFGGMGGYTF,TGTGCCAGCAGTTTTGGCGGCATGGGCGGCTACACCTTC,.,TRBJ1-2,few,TRBV12-3/TRBV12-4,13
CASSIGIQETQYF,TGTGCCAGTAGTATCGGGATCCAAGAGACCCAGTACTTC,.,TRBJ2-5,.,TRBV19,13
CASSLLSQGAGTEAFF,TGTGCCAGCAGCTTGCTTTCGCAGGGGGCGGGCACTGAAGCTTTCTTT,TRBD1,TRBJ1-1,many,TRBV5-4,16
CSATGLAGVETQYF,TGCAGTGCTACTGGACTAGCGGGGGTGGAGACCCAGTACTTC,TRBD2,TRBJ2-5,few,TRBV20-1,14
CASTPTARNYGYTF,TGTGCCAGTACCCCCACGGCCAGGAACTATGGCTACACCTTC,.,TRBJ1-2,many,TRBV19,14
CASSRFEGYEQYF,TGCGCCAGCAGCCGATTCGAGGGGTACGAGCAGTACTTC,.,TRBJ2-7,.,TRBV4-1,13
CASSPSAPDTQYF,TGTGCCAGCAGCCCCAGTGCCCCAGATACGCAGTATTTT,.,TRBJ2-3,few,TRBV7-2,13
CAISVVGDLSYEQYF,TGTGCCATCAGTGTGGTAGGGGACCTCTCCTACGAGCAGTACTTC,.,TRBJ2-7,many,TRBV10-3,15
CASSKGEGPQETQYF,TGTGCCAGCAGCAAGGGAGAAGGGCCCCAAGAGACCCAGTACTTC,.,TRBJ2-5,.,TRBV7-9,15
CASSREWVPQETQYF,TGTGCCAGCAGCCGAGAATGGGTTCCTCAAGAGACCCAGTACTTC,.,TRBJ2-5,.,TRBV4-2,15
CSAGDRGRHDTEAFF,TGCAGTGCTGGAGACAGGGGCCGCCATGACACTGAAGCTTTCTTT,TRBD1,TRBJ1-1,few,TRBV20-1,15
CASSLDGAEVDSPLHF,TGTGCCAGCAGCTTAGATGGCGCCGAGGTGGATTCACCCCTCCACTTT,.,TRBJ1-6,.,TRBV7-2,16